The sequence of this T cell receptor beta chain was determined in a study of regulatory T cells in long-lasting Graves disease. Worth noting for this clonotype: What it recognizes is unknown.

Construction of the TCR beta libraries employed iRepertoire HTBI primers in conjunction with Arm-PCR of CDR3 regions. TCRdb analysed the multiplex PCR reads with MiXCR anew, one entry per CDR3 protein. In the table there are roughly 400,000 distinct CDR3 sequences, 20% to 25% of which are singletons. Time point meaning: persistent/refractory GD, antithyroid drugs over 5 years with positive TRAb. PBMC-extracted RNA yielded the TCR library. Per American Thyroid Association guidelines, Graves' disease was diagnosed. EDTA tubes collected 7.5 to 9.5 milliliters of peripheral blood. The CDR3 consists of 14 residues. The ends were cut back, 7 bases at V and 1 base at J, with 13 bases in the middle. Germline values: CDR1 MNHNS, CDR2 SASEGT. General study findings and limits: Patients with persistent disease shared some 2,500 public clonotypes, outpacing the roughly 1,000 shared by new patients.

The sample in question was peripheral blood mononuclear cells (PBMCs), obtained when the disease was refractory, from a patient treated with antithyroid drugs. The V and J genes are TRBV6-1 and TRBJ1-2; no reliable D call. The clonotype originates from a female donor with Graves disease. CDR3 region: CASKPSGVNYGYTF. CDR3 coding DNA: TGTGCCAGCAAACCCTCGGGAGTTAACTATGGCTACACCTTC.